Listed below are T cell receptor beta chains from one sample, sequenced in a study of T cell responses to AZD1222 COVID-19 vaccine. TCRdb keeps only in-frame clones here, not all; method: immunoSEQ multiplex PCR. The data show around 110,000 clones, 80% to 90% seen once. The source material was peripheral blood, sampled on day 0 of MenACWY control vaccination. Every receptor here comes from an adult in good health. The CDR3 runs from the conserved cysteine through the conserved F or W.

CDR3 protein: CASSAEASGVGNSYEQYF
V gene: TRBV9

CDR3 protein: CASSFSDRANTEAFF
V gene: TRBV27

CDR3 protein: CASSQPGQGDTGELFF
V gene: TRBV4-3

CDR3 protein: CASDYSRTGGGYGYTF
V gene: TRBV28

CDR3 protein: CASSRDRRQPQHF
V gene: TRBV6-5

CDR3 protein: CASSFRADNSPLHF
V gene: TRBV27

CDR3 protein: CASSPAGQETQYF
V gene: TRBV18

CDR3 protein: CASSLGTSGSTDTQYF
V gene: TRBV5-6

CDR3 protein: CASSQAQGGYTF
V gene: TRBV3-1/TRBV3-2

CDR3 protein: CASSLSVYNEQFF
V gene: TRBV7-8

CDR3 protein: CASSQDPAGWETQYF
V gene: TRBV4-3

CDR3 protein: CASSQDPDRDGGGYTF
V gene: TRBV4-1

CDR3 protein: CASSFQTLYTF
V gene: TRBV28

CDR3 protein: CASSAVGDNIYGYTF
V gene: TRBV18

CDR3 protein: CASSPSLGGTGADTQYF
V gene: TRBV7-6

CDR3 protein: CASSFRTTGETQYF
V gene: TRBV11-1

CDR3 protein: CASRAAGGNIGNTIYF
V gene: TRBV2

CDR3 protein: CSVAYDYLGTEAFF
V gene: TRBV29-1

CDR3 protein: CASSFELSGLGTEAFF
V gene: TRBV7-2

CDR3 protein: CASSQVYGGSENIQYF
V gene: TRBV4-1

CDR3 protein: CASSRTSGGGDTQYF
V gene: TRBV11-2

CDR3 protein: CASSRPGTSDYNEQFF
V gene: TRBV14

CDR3 protein: CASSQPLLAGSGELFF
V gene: TRBV4-1

CDR3 protein: CASSQDHLQYF
V gene: TRBV14

CDR3 protein: CASSLGDRRTYEQYF
V gene: TRBV7-8

CDR3 protein: CASSPMPGQGADTQYF
V gene: TRBV18

CDR3 protein: CASSEDVATETQYF
V gene: TRBV2

CDR3 protein: CASTHATTDYNSPLHF
V gene: TRBV28

CDR3 protein: CASSRTGGTKNIQYF
V gene: TRBV6-5

CDR3 protein: CASSGGTWATNEKLFF
V gene: TRBV19

CDR3 protein: CASSTGIYNEQFF
V gene: TRBV19

CDR3 protein: CASTPWGQFRKDTQYF
V gene: TRBV28

CDR3 protein: CASGYTGADYGYTF
V gene: TRBV5-1

CDR3 protein: CASSLVMGGGGMNTEAFF
V gene: TRBV7-2

CDR3 protein: CATRGWGESNQPQHF
V gene: TRBV19

CDR3 protein: CASGEGQLNTEAFF
V gene: TRBV30

CDR3 protein: CSVEGTSGGTYEQYF
V gene: TRBV29-1

CDR3 protein: CSVEKNGGYTF
V gene: TRBV29-1

CDR3 protein: CASSGGLQAISTDTQYF
V gene: TRBV2

CDR3 protein: CASRLGANYGYTF
V gene: TRBV2

CDR3 protein: CASSPGQVTEQYF
V gene: TRBV6-2/TRBV6-3

CDR3 protein: CASSLSGGTFTDTQYF
V gene: TRBV27

CDR3 protein: CASTREGARVTDTQYF
V gene: TRBV5-5

CDR3 protein: CASSVAQSGSPLHF
V gene: TRBV9

CDR3 protein: CASRPDRNTEAFF
V gene: TRBV2

CDR3 protein: CASSYLGAGYTF
V gene: TRBV6-6

CDR3 protein: CASSRGRAYEQYF
V gene: TRBV28

CDR3 protein: CASRRSSNEKLFF
V gene: TRBV6-5

CDR3 protein: CASTPSGGGTSTDTQYF
V gene: TRBV5-1

CDR3 protein: CASSFRASGASTDTQYF
V gene: TRBV2

CDR3 protein: CASSLALAGGTDNEQFF
V gene: TRBV5-4

CDR3 protein: CASSQVGGYEQYF
V gene: TRBV4-1

CDR3 protein: CASSPTGRYNSPLHF
V gene: TRBV14

CDR3 protein: CASSIGRVYGYTF
V gene: TRBV19

CDR3 protein: CASSDPGGATDEQFF
V gene: TRBV9

CDR3 protein: CASRTSGVETQYF
V gene: TRBV5-1

CDR3 protein: CASSAVGRSPNTGELFF
V gene: TRBV2

CDR3 protein: CASSVGGPETQYF
V gene: TRBV5-1

CDR3 protein: CASSTEDTQYF
V gene: TRBV6-5